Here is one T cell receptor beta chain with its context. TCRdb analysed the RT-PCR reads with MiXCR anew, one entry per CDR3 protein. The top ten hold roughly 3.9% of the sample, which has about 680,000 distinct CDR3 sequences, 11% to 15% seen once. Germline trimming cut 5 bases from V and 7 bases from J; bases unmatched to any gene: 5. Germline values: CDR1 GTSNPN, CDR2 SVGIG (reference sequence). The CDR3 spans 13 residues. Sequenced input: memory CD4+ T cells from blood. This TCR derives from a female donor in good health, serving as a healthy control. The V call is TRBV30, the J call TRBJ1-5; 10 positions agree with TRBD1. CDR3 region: CAWGTGVVQPQHF. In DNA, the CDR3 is TGTGCCTGGGGGACAGGGGTTGTCCAGCCCCAGCATTTT.